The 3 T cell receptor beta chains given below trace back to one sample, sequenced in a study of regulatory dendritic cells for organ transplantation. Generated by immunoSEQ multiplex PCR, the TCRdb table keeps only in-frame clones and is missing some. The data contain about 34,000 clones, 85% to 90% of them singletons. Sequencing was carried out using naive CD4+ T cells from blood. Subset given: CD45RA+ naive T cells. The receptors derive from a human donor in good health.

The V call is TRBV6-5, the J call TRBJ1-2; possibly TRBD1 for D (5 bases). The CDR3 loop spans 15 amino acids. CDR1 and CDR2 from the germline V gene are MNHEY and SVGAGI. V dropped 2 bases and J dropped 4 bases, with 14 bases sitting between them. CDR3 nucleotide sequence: TGTGCCAGCAGTTACGAAACGGGACCAATCTATGGCTACACCTTC. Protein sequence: CASSYETGPIYGYTF.

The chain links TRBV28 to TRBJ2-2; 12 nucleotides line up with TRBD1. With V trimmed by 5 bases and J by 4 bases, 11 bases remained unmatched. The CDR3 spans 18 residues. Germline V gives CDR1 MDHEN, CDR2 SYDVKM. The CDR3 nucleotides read TGTGCCAGCAGTCCCCCAACCGGGACAGGGGGCGGCACCGGGGAGCTGTTTTTT. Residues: CASSPPTGTGGGTGELFF.

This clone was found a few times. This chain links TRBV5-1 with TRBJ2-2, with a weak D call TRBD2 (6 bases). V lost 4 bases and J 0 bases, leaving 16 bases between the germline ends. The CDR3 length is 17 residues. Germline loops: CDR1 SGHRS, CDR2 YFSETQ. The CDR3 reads CASSHNAGMANTGELFF. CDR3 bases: TGCGCCAGCAGCCACAACGCGGGGATGGCGAACACCGGGGAGCTGTTTTTT.